Sequencing of this TCR beta chain was carried out in a study of blood T cell repertoires in COVID-19. Participant reports of clinical history set cohort assignment. Two negative PCRs, clearance, or symptom resolution characterized the recovered Cohort 3 donors. The germline V gene encodes CDR1 SGHNT and CDR2 YYREEE (reference sequence). Trimming took 0 bases from V and 4 from J; bases not matched to a gene: 6. The CDR3 is 16 residues long. Original processing notes: By means of reference gene primer amplification, nucleated cell counts were estimated. The repertoire was sequenced with immunoSEQ multiplex PCR; TCRdb's copy has only in-frame clones and lacks some. D and trimming come from the DNA, and the V and J calls and clone size come from that table. The repertoire holds approximately 230,000 clones, with 85% to 90% as singletons.

This sequence joins TRBV5-4 and TRBJ2-5; 10 nucleotides line up with TRBD2. The source material was PBMCs or T cells enriched from blood (not recorded which). The TCR sequence derives from a man in his forties who had recovered from COVID-19. The CDR3 protein is CASSLGASGSGETQYF. The CDR3 bases are TGTGCCAGCAGCTTGGGGGCTAGCGGGAGCGGAGAGACCCAGTACTTC.